One and the same sample provided the 9 T cell receptor beta chains below, sequenced in a study of cytomegalovirus exposure and HLA in healthy donors. This table comes from immunoSEQ multiplex PCR, and its TCRdb copy is limited to in-frame clones, with some not included. The table lists 120,000 to 150,000 clones, 70% to 90% of them singletons. Sequenced: PBMCs. Receptors were obtained from a man between 18 and 35 years old in good health and CMV-seronegative.

In DNA form, the CDR3 reads TGCAGCGCCGCGACAGGGAGAGACAATCAGCCCCAGCATTTT. It codes for CSAATGRDNQPQHF. V and J are TRBV29-1 and TRBJ1-5, with 7 bases matching TRBD1. The V and J ends lost 7 bases and 3 bases, in that order; junction bases with no gene match: 9. The CDR3 runs to 14 residues. CDR1 SQVTM and CDR2 ANQGSEA come from the germline V gene.

The chain is built from TRBV7-2 and TRBJ2-3, with 9 bases lining up with TRBD2. The CDR3 runs 16 residues. V gave up 2 bases and J gave up 4 bases; unmatched junction bases: 7. Germline assignment: CDR1 SGHTA and CDR2 FQGNSA. CDR3 in DNA: TGTGCCAGCAGCTTATCACCAGCGGGAGGTTCAGATACGCAGTATTTT. Translating it yields CASSLSPAGGSDTQYF.

V gene TRBV6-5 combines with J gene TRBJ2-1, with TRBD2 matching 7 bases. The ends lost 2 bases at V and 2 bases at J; junction bases unmatched: 3. Germline assignment: CDR1 MNHEY and CDR2 SVGAGI. The CDR3 contains 15 residues. CDR3 sequence (DNA): TGTGCCAGCAGTTACGGGAGGGCCACCTACAATGAGCAGTTCTTC. This codes for CASSYGRATYNEQFF.

The V and J genes are TRBV5-8 and TRBJ1-5; no firm D call. The CDR3 has 12 amino acids. Germline V gene sequence: CDR1 SGHTS, CDR2 YDEGEE. Trimming took 2 bases from V and 7 from J, leaving 7 bases between them. CDR3 loop: CASSLPGQPQHF. CDR3 nucleotides: TGTGCCAGCAGCTTACCGGGGCAGCCCCAGCATTTT.

The rearrangement links TRBV19 to TRBJ2-5; maybe TRBD1 (6 bases). This CDR3 spans 14 amino acids. Germline CDR1 is LNHDA and CDR2 is SQIVND (reference sequence). The V gene lost 3 bases and the J gene lost 3 bases, with 11 bases spanning the gap. The DNA of the CDR3 is TGTGCCAGTAGTATGACAGGCGGAAAAGAGACCCAGTACTTC. This encodes CASSMTGGKETQYF.

V and J are TRBV7-8 and TRBJ2-7; D might be TRBD2 (5 bases). This CDR3 spans 14 amino acids. The V end lost 1 base, the J end lost 3 bases, and 10 bases lay between the germline ends. Germline loops: CDR1 SGHVS, CDR2 FQNEAQ. CDR3 in amino acids: CASSLGSSFYEQYF. DNA of the CDR3: TGTGCCAGCAGCTTAGGCTCTAGCTTCTACGAGCAGTACTTC.

This chain joins TRBV19 and TRBJ1-2; a weak D match, TRBD1 (5 bases). The germline V gene has CDR1 LNHDA and CDR2 SQIVND (reference sequence). The CDR3 length is 15 residues. V was trimmed by 2 bases and J by 1 base, leaving 11 bases between them. CDR3 nucleotides: TGTGCCAGTAGTATATCCCGACAGAGTAACTATGGCTACACCTTC. It yields the protein CASSISRQSNYGYTF.

The chain combines TRBV11-1 with TRBJ2-7, with a tentative D call TRBD2 (5 bases). The CDR3 contains 14 residues. The V and J ends lost 4 bases and 5 bases respectively, with 15 bases between them. CDR1 SGHAT and CDR2 FQDESV come from the germline V gene (reference sequence). The CDR3 loop reads CASSSGSRLDEQYF. CDR3 DNA sequence: TGTGCCAGCAGCTCTGGGAGCCGTCTAGACGAGCAGTACTTC.

The chain is built from TRBV27 and TRBJ2-7, with a possible D match to TRBD2 (6 bases). V lost 9 bases and J 5 bases, leaving 20 bases between the germline ends. This CDR3 is 14 amino acids long. The germline V gene has CDR1 MNHEY and CDR2 SMNVEV (reference sequence). The CDR3 spells CASFPSGAAHEQYF. CDR3 bases: TGTGCCAGTTTTCCCTCGGGAGCCGCCCACGAGCAGTACTTC.